Shown below are 29 T cell receptor beta chains from a single sample sequenced in a study of T cells in Graves' hyperthyroidism and ophthalmopathy. Amplification targeted TCR beta CDR3 regions from RNA transcripts. Using the HTBI primer set, a first-round RT-PCR was run on the TCR CDR3. Each CDR3 protein gets one entry after TCRdb re-called the multiplex PCR reads with MiXCR. The sample records 370,000 or so distinct CDR3 sequences, 20% to 25% being singletons. The source material was blood. These receptors all stem from a man between 50 and 59 years old with Graves' hyperthyroidism.

This clonotype showed up many times. The chain employs TRBV11-1 and TRBJ2-1; no clear D gene. CDR1 is SGHAT, CDR2 FQDESV, per germline (reference sequence). The CDR3 is 15 amino acids. The V end lost 5 bases, the J end lost 0 bases, and 11 bases lay between the germline ends. This CDR3 reads CASSTASTSYNEQFF. CDR3 sequence (DNA): TGTGCCAGCAGCACCGCGTCTACCTCCTACAATGAGCAGTTCTTC.

This chain joins TRBV3-1 and TRBJ1-2; D is ambiguous. From germline, CDR1 is LGHDT and CDR2 YNNKEL (reference sequence). V lost 2 bases, J lost 5 bases, and 9 bases lay in between. The CDR3 consists of 13 residues. This chain's CDR3 is CASSQLGGYGYTF. For the CDR3, the DNA is TGTGCCAGCAGCCAATTGGGAGGATATGGCTACACCTTC.

Concerning this clonotype: A read error is possible here, since a much larger clone lies one base away. The chain recombines TRBV6-1 with TRBJ2-3; 14 bases are a match to TRBD2. The CDR3 spans 18 residues. Germline V lookup: CDR1 MNHNS, CDR2 SASEGT. The CDR3 loop is CASSPTGLAGEGTDMQYF. In DNA form, the CDR3 reads TGTGCCAGCAGCCCGACGGGACTAGCGGGAGAGGGCACAGATATGCAGTATTTT.

The rearrangement links TRBV5-1 to TRBJ2-7, with no clear D. Germline V gives CDR1 SGHRS, CDR2 YFSETQ. The V and J ends lost 0 bases and 3 bases respectively, with 10 bases between them. This CDR3 has 14 amino acids. The CDR3 nucleotides read TGCGCCAGCAGCTTGGGGGTTAAGGACTACGAGCAGTACTTC. This translates into CASSLGVKDYEQYF.

Only a few counts were recorded for this clonotype. The CDR3 region is CASSSWTGVQETQYF. The CDR3, as DNA: TGTGCCAGCAGTTCCTGGACAGGAGTACAAGAGACCCAGTACTTC. This chain uses TRBV27 with TRBJ2-5; 7 positions agree with TRBD1. V was pared by 4 bases and J by 2 bases, with 7 bases of the junction left unmatched. CDR1 MNHEY and CDR2 SMNVEV come from the germline V gene (reference sequence). This CDR3 contains 15 residues.

Only a few counts were recorded for this clonotype. This chain joins TRBV12-3 or TRBV12-4 and TRBJ1-3; 8 bases align to TRBD1. This CDR3 is 15 amino acids long. V shed 1 base and J 5 bases; nucleotides not matched to a gene: 4. This CDR3 reads CASSLDRGVRNTIYF. The CDR3 region has the DNA TGTGCCAGCAGTTTAGACAGGGGGGTTAGAAACACCATATATTTT.

This clonotype was seen a handful of times. The chain has TRBV4-1 and TRBJ2-5; TRBD1 matches at 8 bases. This CDR3 contains 17 residues. Germline assignment: CDR1 MGHRA and CDR2 YSYEKL. After removal of 0 bases from V and 2 bases from J, the junction contained 8 bases not matched to a gene. The CDR3: CASSQDPQGAQQETQYF. Written as DNA, the CDR3 is TGCGCCAGCAGCCAAGATCCCCAGGGGGCCCAGCAAGAGACCCAGTACTTC.

The chain links TRBV19 to TRBJ2-1; 10 positions match TRBD1. Germline CDR1 reads LNHDA; CDR2 reads SQIVND (reference sequence). V gave up 1 base and J gave up 3 bases; unmatched junction bases: 3. The CDR3 covers 16 residues. The CDR3 sequence: CASSIVGQGLYNEQFF. The CDR3 nucleotides read TGTGCCAGTAGTATAGTGGGACAGGGGCTCTACAATGAGCAGTTCTTC.

Only a few counts were recorded for this clonotype. A much larger clonotype is one base distant, so this may be a read error. The chain combines TRBV7-2 with TRBJ2-3; D unresolved. Per the germline V gene, CDR1 is SGHTA and CDR2 is FQGNSA. The CDR3 totals 12 residues. Trimming took off 2 bases at V and 3 bases at J, with 3 bases between the two ends. CDR3 sequence (DNA): TGTGCCAGCAGCTTAAAAACAGATACGCAGTATTTT. This encodes CASSLKTDTQYF.

Of note for this clonotype: A single base separates this from a much larger clone, so it may be a read error. The chain combines TRBV7-2 with TRBJ2-1; 14 nucleotides match TRBD2. The J call may be incorrect, as the DNA end agrees better with TRBJ2-7. This CDR3 spans 15 amino acids. The germline CDR1 and CDR2 sequences are SGHTA and FQGNSA. For the CDR3, the DNA is TGTGCCAGCACCAAAGGACTAGCGGGAGGCAATGAGCAGTACTTC. Protein: CASTKGLAGGNEQYF.

The chain joins TRBV5-1 to TRBJ2-3; TRBD2 matches 8 bases. CDR1 and CDR2 (germline): SGHRS, YFSETQ. The V gene end was trimmed by 4 bases and the J gene end by 4 bases; junction bases not matched to a gene: 5. The CDR3 has 14 residues. The CDR3 nucleotides are TGCGCCAGCAGCGCGGGGACTAGTGCAGATACGCAGTATTTT. It translates to CASSAGTSADTQYF.

The genes are TRBV7-9 and TRBJ1-6; D remains ambiguous. V lost 1 base and J lost 5, with 9 bases in between. The CDR3 extends over 15 amino acids. From germline, CDR1 is SEHNR and CDR2 FQNEAQ (reference sequence). CDR3 sequence: CASSLVSSDNSPLHF. CDR3 sequence (DNA): TGTGCCAGCAGCTTAGTATCGTCAGATAATTCACCCCTCCACTTT.

This clonotype was detected a few times. CDR3 amino acids: CSAPEGPGSYTF. The CDR3 region has the DNA TGCAGTGCTCCCGAGGGACCTGGTAGCTACACCTTC. J is TRBJ1-2 and V is TRBV20-1, with a tentative D call TRBD1 (5 bases). There are 12 residues in the CDR3. Deletions cut 5 bases from V and 9 bases from J, with 16 bases between. Germline assignment: CDR1 DFQATT and CDR2 SNEGSKA (reference sequence).

The chain joins TRBV5-8 to TRBJ1-1, with D maybe TRBD1 (5 bases). Trimming stripped 4 bases from V and 1 base from J, with 11 bases between. Germline V gives CDR1 SGHTS, CDR2 YDEGEE. This CDR3 has 14 amino acids. The CDR3 here is CASSQGAQNTEAFF. DNA for the CDR3: TGTGCCAGCAGCCAAGGGGCTCAGAACACTGAAGCTTTCTTT.

The rearrangement links TRBV6-1 to TRBJ1-5, with no clear D. V was pared by 2 bases and J by 4 bases, with 15 bases between. The CDR3 spans 16 residues. CDR1 and CDR2 from the germline V gene are MNHNS and SASEGT. In DNA, the CDR3 is TGTGCCAGCAGTGAACCTATTCGGATTATGAATCAGCCCCAGCATTTT. Translation gives CASSEPIRIMNQPQHF.

CDR3 coding DNA: TGTGCTAGTGGTCGACAGGACCAAGAGACCCAGTACTTC. It is translated as CASGRQDQETQYF. V is TRBV12-5 and J is TRBJ2-5; tentative D call: TRBD1 (6 bases). Trimming pared 5 bases from V and 0 bases from J, leaving 7 bases between. The germline CDR1 and CDR2 sequences are LGHNT and FRNRAP. The length of the CDR3 is 13 residues.

The rearrangement uses TRBV15 and TRBJ1-1; 8 bases agree with TRBD1. This CDR3 region has 15 residues. CDR1 and CDR2 (germline): LNHNV, YYDKDF (reference sequence). The trim removed 5 bases at V and 10 bases at J, leaving 15 bases unmatched. CDR3 amino acids: CATSVRDRISLGAFF. The CDR3 DNA reads as TGTGCCACCAGCGTCCGGGACAGGATTTCACTCGGAGCTTTCTTT.

The rearrangement uses TRBV29-1 and TRBJ2-7; tentative D call: TRBD2 (5 bases). The CDR3 consists of 12 residues. V lost 5 bases to trimming and J lost 5 bases, with 13 bases between them. The germline V gene has CDR1 SQVTM and CDR2 ANQGSEA. CDR3 sequence: CSVHNGLDEQYF. In DNA form, the CDR3 reads TGCAGCGTTCATAACGGACTTGACGAGCAGTACTTC.

Many counts were recorded for this clonotype. The DNA for the CDR3 is TGTGCCAGCAGCCAAGCCGAGTCGCTATTACAAGAGACCCAGTACTTC. Translating it yields CASSQAESLLQETQYF. The chain couples TRBV14 to TRBJ2-5; D is unresolved. The CDR3 length is 16 residues. V was cut by 1 base and J by 2 bases, with 14 bases left in between. CDR1 is SGHDN and CDR2 is FVKESK in the germline V gene.

The V and J genes are TRBV24-1 and TRBJ2-1, with 8 bases matching TRBD2. Trimming cost V 2 bases and J 5 bases; bases outside gene matches: 10. Per the germline V gene, CDR1 is KGHDR and CDR2 is SFDVKD. The CDR3 loop spans 17 amino acids. The CDR3 spells CATSDSQGLAENNEQFF. The CDR3 DNA reads TGTGCCACCAGTGATTCACAAGGACTAGCAGAGAACAATGAGCAGTTCTTC.

The table lists this clonotype with a few counts. The CDR3: CASSEGTPSYNEQFF. CDR3 DNA: TGTGCCAGCAGTGAGGGTACGCCCTCCTACAATGAGCAGTTCTTC. The chain couples TRBV6-1 to TRBJ2-1; no reliable D call. V was trimmed by 3 bases and J by 0 bases, leaving 9 bases between them. There are 15 residues in the CDR3. Germline CDR1 is MNHNS and CDR2 is SASEGT.

The chain combines TRBV3-1 with TRBJ1-2; D not resolved. The germline CDR1 and CDR2 sequences are LGHDT and YNNKEL (reference sequence). The CDR3 totals 15 residues. The V and J ends lost 0 bases and 3 bases respectively, with 11 bases between them. This chain's CDR3 is CASSQDTTNYYGYTF. The CDR3 DNA sequence: TGTGCCAGCAGCCAAGACACTACTAACTACTATGGCTACACCTTC.

The chain recombines TRBV6-1 with TRBJ2-5; a weak D match, TRBD1 (5 bases). V was shortened by 5 bases and J by 1 base, with 8 bases between the two germline ends. CDR3 size: 13 residues. Germline V lookup: CDR1 MNHNS, CDR2 SASEGT. In nucleotides, the CDR3 is TGTGCCAGCAGTAAACAGGTCCAAGAGACCCAGTACTTC. This gives the protein CASSKQVQETQYF.

The rearrangement joins TRBV19 to TRBJ1-5; D may be TRBD1 (5 bases). V lost 6 bases, J lost 5 bases, and 20 bases lay in between. This CDR3 contains 16 residues. CDR1 and CDR2 (germline): LNHDA, SQIVND (reference sequence). The CDR3 loop reads CASSRAGRQPHQPQHF. The CDR3 bases are TGTGCCAGTAGCAGGGCGGGACGCCAACCCCATCAGCCCCAGCATTTT.

This chain connects TRBV7-2 to TRBJ1-3, with a weak D call TRBD1 (5 bases). The CDR3 covers 15 residues. The germline gives CDR1 SGHTA, CDR2 FQGNSA. V was trimmed by 2 bases and J by 3 bases, leaving 11 bases between them. The CDR3 is CASSLMQGGGNTIYF. As DNA, the CDR3 is TGTGCCAGCAGCTTAATGCAGGGAGGTGGAAACACCATATATTTT.

This clonotype has ten or more counts. This chain joins TRBV7-2 and TRBJ2-1; TRBD2 might be the D (6 bases). V lost 1 base, J lost 7 bases, and 11 bases lay in between. The CDR3 spans 14 residues. Germline loops: CDR1 SGHTA, CDR2 FQGNSA. The CDR3 spells CASSLGLGRNEQFF. The CDR3 nucleotides read TGTGCCAGCAGCTTAGGGCTAGGGAGGAATGAGCAGTTCTTC.

Many counts were recorded for this clonotype. The chain combines TRBV3-1 with TRBJ2-7, with 7 bases identical to TRBD2. The germline V gene encodes CDR1 LGHDT and CDR2 YNNKEL (reference sequence). Losses at the gene ends were 3 bases for V and 1 base for J; bases not matched to a gene: 6. This CDR3 spans 15 amino acids. CDR3 in DNA: TGTGCCAGCAGCCACGCGGGAGTCCGGTCCTACGAGCAGTACTTC. Encoded protein: CASSHAGVRSYEQYF.

This clonotype was recorded at least ten times. The J gene is TRBJ2-1, the V gene TRBV3-1; perhaps TRBD1 as D (5 bases). The CDR3 consists of 16 residues. Germline loops: CDR1 LGHDT, CDR2 YNNKEL (reference sequence). V gave up 4 bases and J gave up 3 bases, with 16 bases separating them. DNA of the CDR3: TGTGCCAGCAGCCCGATCGCTAAGGGGCTCTACAATGAGCAGTTCTTC. Translating gives CASSPIAKGLYNEQFF.

V and J are TRBV5-6 and TRBJ1-1, with a possible D match to TRBD1 (6 bases). Germline V CDR1 and CDR2: SGHDT, YYEEEE. The V gene lost 5 bases and the J gene lost 0 bases, with 14 bases spanning the gap. The CDR3 loop spans 15 amino acids. The chain's CDR3 is CASRPGQKLNTEAFF. The DNA of the CDR3 is TGTGCCAGCAGACCCGGACAGAAGTTGAACACTGAAGCTTTCTTT.